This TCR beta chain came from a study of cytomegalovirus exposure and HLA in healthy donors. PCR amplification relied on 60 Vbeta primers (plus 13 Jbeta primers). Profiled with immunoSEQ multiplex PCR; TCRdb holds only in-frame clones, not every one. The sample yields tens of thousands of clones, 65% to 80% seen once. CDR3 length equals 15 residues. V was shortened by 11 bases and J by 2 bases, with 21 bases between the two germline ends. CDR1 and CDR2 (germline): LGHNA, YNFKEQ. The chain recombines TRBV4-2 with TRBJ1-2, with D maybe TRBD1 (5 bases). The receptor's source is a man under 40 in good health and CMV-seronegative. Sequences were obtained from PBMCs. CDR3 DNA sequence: TGTGCCTCGACCAGGGCGGCCGAGTTAAACTATGGCTACACCTTC. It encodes CASTRAAELNYGYTF.